Reported below is one TCR beta chain. This clonotype has only a few counts. Its antigen is currently not known. The record has no base qualities; no much larger clone is one base away. This sample is part of a study of T cells after yellow fever vaccination (dated by TCRdb to the late 2010s). For context, the study as a whole: The SMART-Seq v4 Ultra Low Input RNA kit was used to prepare libraries from fractions with low cell numbers. Blood was drawn at multiple timepoints before and after primary and secondary immunization, with bulk PBMC replicates and cell subsets isolated. To follow T-cell clones before and after primary and booster YFV17D yellow fever vaccination, bulk TCR alpha and beta repertoires were sequenced over time. Two healthy male donors, one aged 18 to 29 and one aged 30 to 39 years, were included in the cohort. Broader findings and caveats from the paper: Compared with the primary T-cell response, the secondary T-cell response was faster but weaker, reaching its peak on day 5 rather than on day 15. Only a couple of donors were included in the study, so the extent to which the findings can be generalized is limited. Computational filtering was needed because FACS-sorted repertoires could contain abundant contaminating clonotypes from the bulk population. A small share of clonotypes occurred in both CD4 and CD8 compartments, likely arising from convergent recombination. After the booster, most clones that had expanded after primary vaccination were detected again (about 97% of CD4 and around 88% of CD8), suggesting broad maintenance of memory.

TCR cDNA was made using 5'RACE template switching, a step that added a universal primer site and unique molecular identifiers. cDNA synthesis was primed from both the TCR alpha and TCR beta constant segments. Two PCR steps were used to amplify libraries, with sample barcodes and sequencing adapters being added in the second step. Sequencing of libraries was done on Illumina HiSeq 2500 (2x100 bp) or NovaSeq (2x150 bp). Concerning the study's data processing: MIGEC handled demultiplexing of reads and collapsing into UMI consensus sequences, while MiXCR performed V(D)J alignment. Vaccine-responding clonotypes were defined with edgeR using replicate PBMC samples, requiring FDR below 0.01 and a log2 fold change above 5 up to day 15. CD4 or CD8 identity was assigned to each bulk clonotype according to whether the clonotype was present at higher abundance in the sequenced CD4 repertoire or the sequenced CD8 repertoire. Using fastp at Q25 and MiXCR, TCRdb reprocessed the public reads and kept productive beta chains. Every distinct CDR3 protein forms one entry, paired with its most common genes and DNA. These V and J calls derive from TCRdb rather than the authors' analysis. This sample holds a few hundred thousand distinct CDR3 sequences; 7% to 9% were observed only once. The top ten hold 17% of the sample.

V is pared back by 3 bases and J by 5 bases, with 13 bases lying between the germline termini. Reading from cysteine to phenylalanine, the CDR3 counts 13 amino acids. CDR3 DNA only is kept here, 39 bases in frame from base 1. CDR1 and CDR2, per the germline V gene (reference sequence), are DFQATT and SNEGSKA. What this sample's treatment or condition label stands for: live attenuated yellow fever vaccine strain. At each blood-draw timepoint, two biological replicates of bulk PBMCs were collected. A standard Ficoll-Paque protocol was used to isolate PBMCs from peripheral blood. RNA was extracted with TriZol from bulk PBMCs, CD4 and CD8 fractions, and dextramer-positive and dextramer-negative fractions.

The chain couples TRBV20-1 to TRBJ2-5; the D gene could be TRBD1 or TRBD2, each one agreeing over 5 bases. Here the sequenced sample was PBMCs, taken about 41 days after the first yellow fever vaccination. This receptor was obtained from a young man who received the YFV17D yellow fever vaccine. The bases read TGCAGTGCTAGCCAGGGAGAGTCTGAGACCCAGTACTTC. Its coded protein is CSASQGESETQYF.